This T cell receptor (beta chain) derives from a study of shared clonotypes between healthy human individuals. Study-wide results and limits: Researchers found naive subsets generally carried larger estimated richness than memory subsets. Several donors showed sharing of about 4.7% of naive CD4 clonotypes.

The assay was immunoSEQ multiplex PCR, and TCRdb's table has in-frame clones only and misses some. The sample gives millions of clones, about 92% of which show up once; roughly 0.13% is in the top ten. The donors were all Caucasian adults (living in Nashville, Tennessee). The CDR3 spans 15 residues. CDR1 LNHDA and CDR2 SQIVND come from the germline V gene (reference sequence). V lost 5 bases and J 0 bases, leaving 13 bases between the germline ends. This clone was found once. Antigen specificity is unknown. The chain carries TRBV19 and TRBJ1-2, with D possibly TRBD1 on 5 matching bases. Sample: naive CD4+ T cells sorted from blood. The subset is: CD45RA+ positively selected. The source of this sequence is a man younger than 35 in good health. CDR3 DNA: TGTGCCAGTAGTCCCGGGGCCGTCGCTAACTATGGCTACACCTTC. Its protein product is CASSPGAVANYGYTF. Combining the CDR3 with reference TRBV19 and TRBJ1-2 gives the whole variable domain DGGITQSPKYLFRKEGQNVTLSCEQNLNHDAMYWYRQDPGQGLRLIYYSQIVNDFQKGDIAEGYSVSREKKESFPLTVTSAQKNPTAFYLCASSPGAVANYGYTFGSGTRLTVV.